Below, one T cell receptor beta chain is given with its context. Its antigen is currently unknown. The junction shows a germline mismatch at one end, possibly a read error. CDR3 length equals 10 residues. Germline CDR1 and CDR2: SGHRS and YFSETQ. This specimen comes from a study of PD-1 blockade in classical Hodgkin lymphoma. Study overall: Nivolumab dosing for patients was 3 mg/kg, administered intravenously every 2 weeks.

The assay was immunoSEQ multiplex PCR, and TCRdb's table has in-frame clones only and misses some. This sample carries 80,000 to 95,000 clones, approximately 83% of them seen once, and the ten largest clones take about 17%. Time point given: cycle 4 day 1 (C4D1), after less than seven weeks of nivolumab. Every patient had relapsed following autologous stem cell transplantation, and cohorts differed in brentuximab vedotin exposure. Overall study findings and caveats: Reported findings placed baseline TCR diversity lower in newly diagnosed patients (compared with healthy donors). CD4+ TCR diversity rose significantly by C4D1, and CD8+ TCR diversity did not. Still unresolved is the cause of the repertoire differences, which may be disease activity or prior therapy.

Sequencing was performed on peripheral blood mononuclear cells (PBMCs), taken before the fourth cycle of nivolumab. The source of this sequence is a human donor with classical Hodgkin lymphoma. The chain combines TRBV5-1 with TRBJ1-2, with a tentative D call TRBD1 (6 bases). In nucleotides, the CDR3 is TGCGCCAGCAGACCCCCGGACAGATCCTTC. This gives the protein CASRPPDRSF. The variable domain in full, completed from reference TRBV5-1 and TRBJ1-2, reads KAGVTQTPRYLIKTRGQQVTLSCSPISGHRSVSWYQQTPGQGLQFLFEYFSETQRNKGNFPGRFSGRQFSNSRSEMNVSTLELGDSALYLCASRPPDRSFGSGTRLTVV.